This TCR beta chain comes out of a study of T cell responses to AZD1222 COVID-19 vaccine. The analysis combined second doses at about 4 or about 12 weeks. About this clone itself: Its antigen is currently unknown. The germline gene is not matched at one end of the junction; a read error may be the cause.

Germline CDR1 reads PRHDT; CDR2 reads FYEKMQ (reference sequence). The CDR3 runs to 15 residues. Findings and caveats of the study: Seropositive status at baseline applied to only five or six AZD1222 recipients. Most donors were white British and more were female, and clonal diversity was possibly underestimated. Repertoires were collected only later (after the peak T cell response had occurred).

Only in-frame clones appear in the TCRdb table, and some are missing; sequencing was by immunoSEQ multiplex PCR. The sample yields nearly 90,000 clones, about 91% seen once. This sequence originates from an adult who received the AZD1222 COVID-19 vaccine. The chain has TRBV13 and TRBJ1-1; D is perhaps TRBD1 (6 bases). Sample: peripheral blood, taken 28 days after the second AZD1222 dose. The DNA for the CDR3 is TGTGCCAGCAGCTTGCGGGGGGCCCAGAACAGTGAAGCTTTCTTT. It encodes CASSLRGAQNSEAFF.